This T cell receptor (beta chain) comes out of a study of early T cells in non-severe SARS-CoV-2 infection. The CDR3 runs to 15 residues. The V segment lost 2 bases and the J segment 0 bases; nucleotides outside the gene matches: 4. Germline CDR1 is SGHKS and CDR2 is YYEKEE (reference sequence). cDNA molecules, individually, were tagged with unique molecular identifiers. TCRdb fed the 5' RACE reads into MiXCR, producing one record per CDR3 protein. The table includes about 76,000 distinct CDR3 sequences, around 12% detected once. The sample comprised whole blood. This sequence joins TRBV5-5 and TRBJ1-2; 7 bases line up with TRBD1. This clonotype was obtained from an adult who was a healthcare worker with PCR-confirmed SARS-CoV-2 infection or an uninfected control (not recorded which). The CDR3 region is CASSLQGTANYGYTF. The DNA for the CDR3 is TGTGCCAGCAGCTTACAGGGGACGGCTAACTATGGCTACACCTTC.